These 11 T cell receptor beta chains share one sample of origin, sequenced in a study of T cell changes during pregnancy in multiple sclerosis. Using immunoSEQ multiplex PCR, the repertoire was profiled, and TCRdb retains in-frame clones only, with some absent. Of more than 35,000 clones in the sample, 88% were seen once. The sequencing here drew on CD4+ T cells from peripheral blood mononuclear cells, taken in the first trimester of pregnancy. Receptors were obtained from a female donor with multiple sclerosis, enrolled in a pregnancy study.

The chain couples TRBV7-3 to TRBJ2-1, with a tentative D call TRBD2 (5 bases). Per germline, CDR1 SGHTA and CDR2 FQGTGA. The CDR3 loop spans 15 amino acids. Trimming cost V 5 bases and J 2 bases, with 13 bases left between them. In DNA form, the CDR3 reads TGTGCCAGCAGCCCTACAAGAGGGACCTACAATGAGCAGTTCTTC. This sequence encodes CASSPTRGTYNEQFF.

The chain couples TRBV7-3 to TRBJ1-2, with 8 bases aligning to TRBD1. The junction had 4 bases not matched to a gene; V was cut back by 5 bases and J by 2 bases. Germline lookup yields CDR1 SGHTA and CDR2 FQGTGA. This CDR3 is built from 14 residues. The CDR3 reads CASSLTGGNYGYTF. The CDR3 DNA reads as TGTGCCAGCAGCCTCACAGGGGGGAACTATGGCTACACCTTC.

This sequence joins TRBV15 and TRBJ2-3; D not certain. V shed 0 bases and J shed 6 bases, with 4 bases lying between them. Germline loops: CDR1 LNHNV, CDR2 YYDKDF (reference sequence). There are 12 residues in the CDR3. CDR3 sequence: CATSRDSDTQYF. In DNA, the CDR3 is TGTGCCACCAGCAGAGATTCTGATACGCAGTATTTT.

V usage is TRBV19 and J usage is TRBJ2-7; D perhaps matches TRBD1 (6 bases). V was clipped by 4 bases and J by 7 bases, with 11 bases between them. The CDR3 has 12 amino acids. Germline values: CDR1 LNHDA, CDR2 SQIVND (reference sequence). The CDR3 sequence: CASSKTGKEQYF. In nucleotides, the CDR3 is TGTGCCAGTAGTAAAACAGGGAAAGAGCAGTACTTC.

The chain links TRBV19 to TRBJ2-7; TRBD1 matches at 11 bases. This CDR3 has 16 amino acids. Germline V lookup: CDR1 LNHDA, CDR2 SQIVND (reference sequence). J gave up 2 bases and V 6 bases, and 9 bases lay outside the gene matches. The CDR3: CASRVTGTGGTYEQYF. The CDR3 nucleotides are TGTGCCAGTAGAGTTACTGGGACAGGGGGGACCTACGAGCAGTACTTC.

The chain links TRBV9 to TRBJ2-3; D unresolved. The germline V and J ends were trimmed by 1 base and 2 bases, with 11 bases remaining between them. This CDR3 comprises 15 residues. The germline CDR1 and CDR2 sequences are SGDLS and YYNGEE. CDR3 DNA sequence: TGTGCCAGCAGCGTATGGCCATTAACCACAGATACGCAGTATTTT. It is translated as CASSVWPLTTDTQYF.

CDR3 amino acids: CASSSVGRGYEQYF. The CDR3 DNA reads as TGTGCCAGCAGCTCGGTCGGTAGAGGGTACGAGCAGTACTTC. The chain uses TRBV5-6 and TRBJ2-7; D perhaps matches TRBD2 (5 bases). The germline gives CDR1 SGHDT, CDR2 YYEEEE. The CDR3 is 14 amino acids. Trimming left V 3 bases short and J 4 bases short, with 14 bases between.

The V call is TRBV5-4, the J call TRBJ2-2; 10 nucleotides line up with TRBD1. This CDR3 has 17 residues. V lost 0 bases to trimming and J lost 3 bases; unmatched junction nucleotides: 5. Germline CDR1 reads SGHNT; CDR2 reads YYREEE (reference sequence). The CDR3 nucleotides are TGTGCCAGCAGCTTGGCTAGCGGACAGGGGGACACCGGGGAGCTGTTTTTT. It translates to CASSLASGQGDTGELFF. The full variable domain, in which reference TRBV5-4 and TRBJ2-2 provide the parts outside the CDR3, is ETGVTQSPTHLIKTRGQQVTLRCSSQSGHNTVSWYQQALGQGPQFIFQYYREEENGRGNFPPRFSGLQFPNYSSELNVNALELDDSALYLCASSLASGQGDTGELFFGEGSRLTVL.

The V and J genes are TRBV6-1 and TRBJ1-2; weak D call: TRBD1 (5 bases). The germline V gene encodes CDR1 MNHNS and CDR2 SASEGT. V was cut by 6 bases and J by 0 bases, with 14 bases left in between. This CDR3 spans 15 amino acids. For the CDR3, the DNA is TGTGCCAGCAGGGGGGGTGCAGGAGCTAACTATGGCTACACCTTC. This encodes CASRGGAGANYGYTF.

This clone is a singleton in its sample. This sequence joins TRBV5-4 and TRBJ2-1; 14 bases agree with TRBD2. CDR1 SGHNT and CDR2 YYREEE come from the germline V gene (reference sequence). J lost 4 bases, V lost 0 bases, and 3 bases had no gene match. This CDR3 is 17 amino acids long. CDR3: CASSLGLAGGGYNEQFF. In DNA, the CDR3 is TGTGCCAGCAGCTTGGGACTAGCGGGGGGGGGTTACAATGAGCAGTTCTTC.

The V call is TRBV7-9, the J call TRBJ2-1; 7 positions match TRBD2. This CDR3 contains 15 residues. Germline V gives CDR1 SEHNR, CDR2 FQNEAQ (reference sequence). J was trimmed by 5 bases and V by 4 bases; bases with no gene match: 8. The CDR3: CASSWGWEGHNEQFF. CDR3 sequence (DNA): TGTGCCAGCAGCTGGGGTTGGGAGGGTCACAATGAGCAGTTCTTC.